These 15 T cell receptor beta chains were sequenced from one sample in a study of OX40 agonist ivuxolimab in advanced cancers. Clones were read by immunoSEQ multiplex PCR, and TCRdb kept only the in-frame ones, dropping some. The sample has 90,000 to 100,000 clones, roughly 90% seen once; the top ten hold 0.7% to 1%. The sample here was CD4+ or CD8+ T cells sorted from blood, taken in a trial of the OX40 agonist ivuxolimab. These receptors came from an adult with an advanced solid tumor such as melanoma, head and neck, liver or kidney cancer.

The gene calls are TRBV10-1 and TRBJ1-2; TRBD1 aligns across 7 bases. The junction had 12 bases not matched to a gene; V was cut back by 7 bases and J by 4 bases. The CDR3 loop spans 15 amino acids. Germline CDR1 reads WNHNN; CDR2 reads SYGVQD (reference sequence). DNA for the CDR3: TGCGCCAGCACCAGACAGGGCAGAACCCTCTATGGCTACACCTTC. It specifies CASTRQGRTLYGYTF.

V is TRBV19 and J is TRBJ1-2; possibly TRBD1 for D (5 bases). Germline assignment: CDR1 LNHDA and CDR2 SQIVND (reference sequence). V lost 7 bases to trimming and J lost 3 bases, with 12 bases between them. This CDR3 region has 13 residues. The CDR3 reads CASNPMGHYGYTF. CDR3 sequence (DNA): TGTGCCAGTAACCCCATGGGGCACTATGGCTACACCTTC.

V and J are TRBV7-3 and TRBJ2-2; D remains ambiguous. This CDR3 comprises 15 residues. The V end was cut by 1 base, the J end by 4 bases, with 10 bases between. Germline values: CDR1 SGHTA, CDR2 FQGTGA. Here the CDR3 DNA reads TGTGCCAGCAGCTTAAACGCCGGTGCCACCGGGGAGCTGTTTTTT. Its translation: CASSLNAGATGELFF.

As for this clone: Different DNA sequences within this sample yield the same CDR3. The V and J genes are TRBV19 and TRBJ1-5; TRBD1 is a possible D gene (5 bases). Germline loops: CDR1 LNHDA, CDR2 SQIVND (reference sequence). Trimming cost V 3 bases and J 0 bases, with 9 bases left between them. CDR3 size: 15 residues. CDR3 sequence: CASSIGGISNQPQHF. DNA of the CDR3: TGTGCCAGTAGTATCGGGGGGATTAGCAATCAGCCCCAGCATTTT.

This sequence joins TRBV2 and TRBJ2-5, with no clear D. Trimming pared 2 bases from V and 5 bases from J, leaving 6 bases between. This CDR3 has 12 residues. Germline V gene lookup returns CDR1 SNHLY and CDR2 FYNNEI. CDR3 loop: CASSELVETQYF. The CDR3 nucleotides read TGTGCCAGCAGTGAATTGGTGGAGACCCAGTACTTC.

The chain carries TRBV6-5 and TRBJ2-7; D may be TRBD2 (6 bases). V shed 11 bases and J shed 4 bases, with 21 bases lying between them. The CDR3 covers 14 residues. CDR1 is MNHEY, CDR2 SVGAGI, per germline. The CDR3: CAAWRGSLPYEQYF. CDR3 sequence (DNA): TGTGCCGCCTGGAGGGGCAGTCTCCCTTACGAGCAGTACTTC.

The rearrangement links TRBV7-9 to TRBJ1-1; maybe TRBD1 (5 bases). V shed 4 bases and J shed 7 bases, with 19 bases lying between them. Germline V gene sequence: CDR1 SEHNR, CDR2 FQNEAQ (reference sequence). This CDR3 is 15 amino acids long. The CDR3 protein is CASSSFNEQVLEAFF. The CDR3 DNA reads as TGTGCCAGCAGCTCCTTCAACGAACAGGTTCTTGAAGCTTTCTTT.

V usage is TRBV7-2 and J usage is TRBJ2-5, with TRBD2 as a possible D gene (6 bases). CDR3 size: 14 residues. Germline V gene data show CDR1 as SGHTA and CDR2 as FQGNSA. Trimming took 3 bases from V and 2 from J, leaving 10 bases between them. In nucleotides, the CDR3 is TGTGCCAGCAGCTTGCGGGACGATCAAGAGACCCAGTACTTC. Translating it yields CASSLRDDQETQYF.

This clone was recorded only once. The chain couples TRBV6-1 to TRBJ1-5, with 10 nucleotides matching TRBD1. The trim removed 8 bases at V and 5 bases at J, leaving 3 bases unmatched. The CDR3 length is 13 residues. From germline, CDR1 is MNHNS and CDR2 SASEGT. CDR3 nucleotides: TGTGCCAGCGCGACAGGGGGCGATCAGCCCCAGCATTTT. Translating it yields CASATGGDQPQHF.

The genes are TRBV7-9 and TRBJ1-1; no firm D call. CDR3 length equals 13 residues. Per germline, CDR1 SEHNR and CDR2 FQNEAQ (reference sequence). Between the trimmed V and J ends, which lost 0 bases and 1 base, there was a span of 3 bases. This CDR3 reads CASSLAENTEAFF. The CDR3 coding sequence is TGTGCCAGCAGCTTAGCGGAGAACACTGAAGCTTTCTTT.

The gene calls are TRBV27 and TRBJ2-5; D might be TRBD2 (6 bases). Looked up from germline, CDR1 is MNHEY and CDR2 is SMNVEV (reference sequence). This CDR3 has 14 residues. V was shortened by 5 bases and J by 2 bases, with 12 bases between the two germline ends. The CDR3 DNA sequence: TGTGCCAGCAGTCCACCGGGACTTCAAGAGACCCAGTACTTC. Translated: CASSPPGLQETQYF.

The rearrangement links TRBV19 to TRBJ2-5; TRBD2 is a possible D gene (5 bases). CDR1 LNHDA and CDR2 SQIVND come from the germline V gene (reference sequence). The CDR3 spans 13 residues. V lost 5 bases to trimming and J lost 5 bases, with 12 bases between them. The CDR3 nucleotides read TGTGCCAGTAGTGGGAGACTGGAGGAGACCCAGTACTTC. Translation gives CASSGRLEETQYF.

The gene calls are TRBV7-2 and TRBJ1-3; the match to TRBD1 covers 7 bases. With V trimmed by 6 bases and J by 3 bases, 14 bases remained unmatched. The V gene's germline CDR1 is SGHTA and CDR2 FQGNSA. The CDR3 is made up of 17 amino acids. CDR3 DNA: TGTGCCAGCAGTTCCTCGCCGGGCAGGGGGAATGGAAACACCATATATTTT. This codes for CASSSSPGRGNGNTIYF.

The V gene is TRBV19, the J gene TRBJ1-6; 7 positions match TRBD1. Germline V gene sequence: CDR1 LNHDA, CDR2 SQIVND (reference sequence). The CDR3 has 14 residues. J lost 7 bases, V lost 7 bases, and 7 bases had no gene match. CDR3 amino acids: CASTNTGENSPLHF. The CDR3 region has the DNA TGTGCCAGTACAAACACAGGGGAGAATTCACCCCTCCACTTT.

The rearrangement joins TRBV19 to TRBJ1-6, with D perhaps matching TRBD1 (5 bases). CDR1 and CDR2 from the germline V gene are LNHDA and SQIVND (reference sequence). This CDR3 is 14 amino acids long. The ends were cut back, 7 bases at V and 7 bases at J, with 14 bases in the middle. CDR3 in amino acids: CASTLSDRNSPLHF. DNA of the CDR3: TGTGCCAGTACCCTTTCCGACAGAAATTCACCCCTCCACTTT.